This paragraph covers one T cell receptor (beta chain) sequence. The assay was immunoSEQ multiplex PCR, and TCRdb's table has in-frame clones only and misses some. The repertoire holds about 140,000 clones, with 86% as singletons. In terms of age and location, participants ranged from about 18 to 89 years and lived in approximately 26 US areas. Clinical history as reported by participants underpinned cohort assignment. This sample was included in a study of blood T cell repertoires in COVID-19. About the study: Acute-phase and convalescent COVID-19 samples originated in the United States, Italy and Spain. Nucleic acid was either cDNA or gDNA, and it came from T cells, B-cell-depleted T cells, or PBMCs.

Trimming stripped 5 bases from V and 3 bases from J, with 10 bases between. CDR1 and CDR2 from the germline V gene are SGHTA and FQGNSA. The CDR3 consists of 13 residues. The rearrangement joins TRBV7-2 to TRBJ1-1; D call uncertain. This clonotype originated in a man in his fifties who had recovered from COVID-19. Sequencing was performed on PBMCs or T cells enriched from blood (not recorded which). CDR3: CASSEDSYTEAFF. DNA of the CDR3: TGTGCCAGCAGCGAGGATAGTTACACTGAAGCTTTCTTT.